The 16 T cell receptor beta chains listed next were all sequenced from one sample in a study of human T cells and chemical hapten exposure. Time point: pre-sensitization, week 0. Treatment reported: therapeutic diphenylcyclopropenone sensitization with weekly scalp DPC. TCRdb re-called the RACE reads with MiXCR, one entry per CDR3 protein. The table includes more than 250,000 distinct CDR3 sequences, around 9.3% detected once. The sample was whole blood, taken in connection with sensitization to the hapten diphenylcyclopropenone (DPC). The receptors were sampled from a middle-aged woman with alopecia areata. Some clones in this sample may be carry-over from other donors' samples.

The chain has TRBV4-2 and TRBJ2-7; 12 bases map to TRBD2. V trimming: 4 bases; J trimming: 6 bases; junction bases outside the gene matches: 4. In germline, CDR1 is LGHNA, CDR2 YNFKEQ. The CDR3 loop spans 14 amino acids. In DNA form, the CDR3 reads TGTGCCAGCAGCCCCGGGACTAGCGGGCTCGAGCAGTACTTC. Translation gives CASSPGTSGLEQYF.

The gene calls are TRBV11-2 and TRBJ1-1; D uncertain. The CDR3 runs to 14 residues. Between the trimmed V and J ends, which lost 3 bases and 0 bases, there was a span of 8 bases. Looked up from germline, CDR1 is SGHAT and CDR2 is FQNNGV. In DNA form, the CDR3 reads TGTGCCAGCAGCTTGATGATCGTGAACACTGAAGCTTTCTTT. It encodes CASSLMIVNTEAFF.

The chain couples TRBV7-9 to TRBJ2-1; D could derive from TRBD1 or TRBD2 (5 bases each). This CDR3 has 16 amino acids. V was pared by 4 bases and J by 4 bases, with 17 bases between. Germline CDR1 SEHNR, CDR2 FQNEAQ (reference sequence). The CDR3 region is CASSSRDHLFYNEQFF. CDR3 coding DNA: TGTGCCAGCAGCTCCCGGGACCACCTATTTTACAATGAGCAGTTCTTC. The full variable domain, completed using reference TRBV7-9 and TRBJ2-1, is DTGVSQNPRHKITKRGQNVTFRCDPISEHNRLYWYRQTLGQGPEFLTYFQNEAQLEKSRLLSDRFSAERPKGSFSTLEIQRTEQGDSAMYLCASSSRDHLFYNEQFFGPGTRLTVL.

The rearrangement joins TRBV12-3 or TRBV12-4 to TRBJ1-5; no clear D. The CDR3 length is 12 residues. Trimming pared 8 bases from V and 2 bases from J, leaving 7 bases between. The CDR3 here is CASGKGNQPQHF. Written as DNA, the CDR3 is TGTGCCAGCGGAAAGGGCAATCAGCCCCAGCATTTT.

V gene TRBV11-1 combines with J gene TRBJ2-7; 9 bases line up with TRBD1. Germline lookup yields CDR1 SGHAT and CDR2 FQDESV (reference sequence). V shed 4 bases, J shed 4 bases, and the junction held 5 bases outside the gene matches. The CDR3 sequence is 14 residues long. As DNA, the CDR3 is TGTGCCAGCAGCTCGGGACAGGGAGAGTACGAGCAGTACTTC. This sequence encodes CASSSGQGEYEQYF.

Only a few counts were recorded for this clonotype. The chain recombines TRBV27 with TRBJ1-1; 8 bases map to TRBD1. CDR1 and CDR2 (germline): MNHEY, SMNVEV (reference sequence). Trimming at V came to 3 bases and at J to 4 bases, leaving 7 bases not matched to a gene. This CDR3 has 15 amino acids. The CDR3 DNA reads as TGTGCCAGCAGTTTGATACAGGGGGGAGGCACTGAAGCTTTCTTT. It specifies CASSLIQGGGTEAFF.

This clonotype was recorded a few times. This chain uses TRBV5-1 with TRBJ1-1; no reliable D call. V shed 5 bases and J shed 3 bases, with 11 bases lying between them. The CDR3 loop spans 13 amino acids. Germline lookup yields CDR1 SGHRS and CDR2 YFSETQ. CDR3 DNA sequence: TGCGCCAGCAGGGCCAGTGTAGACACTGAAGCTTTCTTT. Its translation is CASRASVDTEAFF.

The J gene is TRBJ2-7, the V gene TRBV3-1; 16 nucleotides agree with TRBD2. Germline trimming cut 1 base from V and 5 bases from J; bases unmatched to any gene: 14. The CDR3 is 20 residues long. Germline assignment: CDR1 LGHDT and CDR2 YNNKEL (reference sequence). CDR3 DNA: TGTGCCAGCAGCCAAGGCCATCCGGGACTAGCGGGAGGGCGGAGGGACGAGCAGTACTTC. The encoded protein is CASSQGHPGLAGGRRDEQYF.

The gene calls are TRBV7-6 and TRBJ2-5; maybe TRBD2 (6 bases). Germline V gives CDR1 SGHVS, CDR2 FNYEAQ. With 3 bases removed from V and 4 bases from J, the gap between germline ends came to 9 bases. This CDR3 has 13 amino acids. Here the CDR3 reads CASSFGTLETQYF. CDR3 bases: TGTGCCAGCAGCTTCGGGACTCTAGAGACCCAGTACTTC.

This rearrangement joins TRBV29-1 to TRBJ2-6; unclear D gene. The V end was cut by 1 base, the J end by 2 bases, with 9 bases between. Germline CDR1 and CDR2: SQVTM and ANQGSEA. This CDR3 has 15 amino acids. The CDR3 DNA reads as TGCAGCGTTGAAGCTCGCGAAACTGGGGCCAACGTCCTGACTTTC. This codes for CSVEARETGANVLTF.

The sample holds a few counts of this clonotype. The J gene is TRBJ2-6, the V gene TRBV21-1; the table's TRBD2 call for D was not verified on the DNA. TRBV21-1 is a known pseudogene. The CDR3 consists of 16 residues. CDR3 in amino acids: CASSKGERVGANVLTF. CDR3 nucleotides: TGTGCCAGCAGCAAAGGGGAGAGAGTTGGTGCCAACGTCCTGACTTTC.

This clonotype turned up a few times. V is TRBV10-3 and J is TRBJ2-2; D possibly corresponds to TRBD2 (5 bases). The CDR3 length is 16 residues. CDR1 ENHRY and CDR2 SYGVKD come from the germline V gene. V was cut by 7 bases and J by 0 bases, with 15 bases left in between. Written as DNA, the CDR3 is TGTGCCATCAAATCGGACGTCGGGACGAACACCGGGGAGCTGTTTTTT. As protein: CAIKSDVGTNTGELFF.

This chain uses TRBV20-1 with TRBJ2-2, with D maybe TRBD2 (6 bases). V was pared by 6 bases and J by 0 bases, with 14 bases between. Germline CDR1 DFQATT, CDR2 SNEGSKA (reference sequence). There are 15 residues in the CDR3. For the CDR3, the DNA is TGCAGTGCGATTAGCGGCTACGCGAACACCGGGGAGCTGTTTTTT. Its translation: CSAISGYANTGELFF.

The V and J genes are TRBV6-5 and TRBJ2-3, with unresolved D. The ends were cut back, 4 bases at V and 5 bases at J, with 10 bases in the middle. This CDR3 region has 13 residues. Looked up from germline, CDR1 is MNHEY and CDR2 is SVGAGI. Here the CDR3 DNA reads TGTGCCAGCAGTTTGTTCCCGGGAGATACGCAGTATTTT. Translating it yields CASSLFPGDTQYF.

The chain couples TRBV28 to TRBJ2-1; no firm D call. Germline V gene lookup returns CDR1 MDHEN and CDR2 SYDVKM. The germline V and J ends were trimmed by 3 bases and 0 bases, with 3 bases remaining between them. The CDR3 length is 13 residues. CDR3 loop: CASSFVSYNEQFF. CDR3 nucleotide sequence: TGTGCCAGCAGTTTTGTCTCCTACAATGAGCAGTTCTTC.

This clonotype was counted only a few times. V gene TRBV7-3 combines with J gene TRBJ2-7, with 15 bases matching TRBD2. The CDR3 totals 18 residues. V dropped 3 bases and J dropped 6; count of bases not matched to a gene: 12. CDR1 and CDR2 (germline): SGHTA, FQGTGA. Here the CDR3 reads CASSLGLAGGSPFGEQYF. In nucleotides, the CDR3 is TGTGCCAGCAGCTTGGGACTAGCGGGAGGAAGCCCCTTCGGCGAGCAGTACTTC.